This is a list of T cell receptor beta chains from one sample in a study of T cell repertoires in cytomegalovirus infection. Using its own MiXCR run on the reads, TCRdb lists one record per CDR3 protein. Here the sample spans more than 650,000 distinct CDR3 sequences, roughly 36% being singletons. Sequences were obtained from PBMCs. These receptors came from a human donor in good health (CMV status not recorded). Some clones in this sample may be carry-over from other donors' samples. The CDR3 runs from the conserved cysteine through the conserved F or W. D genes are given only for firm matches. Clone size is shown for a subset of rows, as once, few, many or a class of expanded clone.

d_gene,v_gene,j_gene,abundance,CDR3nt,CDR3aa
-,TRBV6-6,TRBJ1-1,few,TGTGCCAGCAGTTACTCGGCTGTAGGCGCTGAAGCTTTCTTT,CASSYSAVGAEAFF
-,TRBV19,TRBJ2-3,-,TGTGCCAGTAGTTCGAGACAGGCCGGCACAGATACGCAGTATTTT,CASSSRQAGTDTQYF
TRBD2,TRBV28,TRBJ2-5,few,TGTGCCAGCAGTTTAACCTATAGCGGGAGCCAAGAGACCCAGTACTTC,CASSLTYSGSQETQYF
-,TRBV7-2,TRBJ2-5,many,TGTGCCAGCAGTCAGGGATCGGTAGAGACCCAGTACTTC,CASSQGSVETQYF
TRBD1,TRBV12-3/TRBV12-4,TRBJ2-7,-,TGTGCCAGCACCTTGACAGGGAGCTCCTACGAGCAGTACTTC,CASTLTGSSYEQYF
TRBD1,TRBV7-9,TRBJ1-4,few,TGTGCCAGCGCGGACAGGGTGAGCGCGAATGAAAAACTGTTTTTT,CASADRVSANEKLFF
-,TRBV15,TRBJ1-6,few,TGTGCCACCAGTCTAGGGCGCGGTAATTCACCCCTCCACTTT,CATSLGRGNSPLHF
-,TRBV7-6,TRBJ1-2,many,TGTGCCAGCAGCTTAGCAGAGGGGAGAGGCTCCAACGGCTACACCTTC,CASSLAEGRGSNGYTF
-,TRBV5-1,TRBJ1-1,-,TGCGCCAGCAGATCGTTAGGGACGGTTATGAACACTGAAGCTTTCTTT,CASRSLGTVMNTEAFF
TRBD2,TRBV20-1,TRBJ2-1,few,TGCAGTGCTAGGGGGACTAGTAATGAGCAGTTCTTC,CSARGTSNEQFF
TRBD1,TRBV10-3,TRBJ1-4,few,TGTGCCATACAGGGGGCAAATAGTGAAAAACTGTTTTTT,CAIQGANSEKLFF
-,TRBV28,TRBJ1-1,-,TGTGCCAGAAGTTCCCGAACGAGCACGGAAGCTTTCTTT,CARSSRTSTEAFF
-,TRBV28,TRBJ2-1,few,TGTGCCAGCAGCGACTTAAATGAGCAGTTCTTC,CASSDLNEQFF
TRBD2,TRBV6-6,TRBJ2-1,-,TGTGCCAGCAGGATAGGGACTAGCGGTTCCTACAATGAGCAGTTCTTC,CASRIGTSGSYNEQFF
TRBD1,TRBV28,TRBJ2-6,few,TGTGCCAGTCATCCGACAGGGGAAACTGGTGGGGCCAACGTCCTGACTTTC,CASHPTGETGGANVLTF
-,TRBV7-9,TRBJ1-4,few,TGTGCCAGCAGCTTCCGAGGTCCCGGGACTGCAACTAATGAAAAACTGTTTTTT,CASSFRGPGTATNEKLFF
-,TRBV28,TRBJ1-3,-,TGTGCCAGCAGTACTAGTGGGGCTGGAAACACCATATATTTT,CASSTSGAGNTIYF
-,TRBV4-1,TRBJ1-5,-,TGCGCCAGCAGCCAAGATTCCCAGGGAGGCAATCAGCCCCAGCATTTT,CASSQDSQGGNQPQHF
-,TRBV30,TRBJ1-2,-,TGTGCCTGGAGTGTCAACAGGCGCTATGGCTACACCTTC,CAWSVNRRYGYTF
TRBD1,TRBV5-1,TRBJ1-3,-,TGCGCCAGCAGCTTGGACCCGGGACAGGATCTACTCTTTGGAAACACCATATATTTT,CASSLDPGQDLLFGNTIYF